This T cell receptor beta chain derives from a study of CD8+CD57+ T cells in acquired aplastic anemia. Turning to the study itself: Sorted cells (CD4+ and CD8+) yielded DNA amounts that averaged roughly 3 ug. Mean read depth for CD4+ cells from healthy donors was around 11 million.

Remarks on this clonotype: What it binds is unknown. It is unclear where the CDR3 begins or ends on the DNA, so no DNA is shown, and the CDR3 is as TCRdb lists it.

From germline, CDR1 is SGHTA and CDR2 FQGNSA. The CDR3 length equals 14 residues, ends included. Study conclusions and caveats: Comparison of patients with controls identified approximately 28 shared CD8+ CDR3 sequences.

The study profiled TCR beta VDJ and CDR3 using genomic DNA as template. TCRdb analysed the reads with MiXCR anew, one entry per CDR3 protein. Among 400,000 to 500,000 distinct CDR3 sequences, approximately 70% were seen once, and the ten largest hold under 5%. The specimen sequenced was sorted CD4+, CD8+, or CD8+CD57+ T cells (not recorded which) from PBMCs. This chain connects TRBV7-2 to TRBJ2-7. The sequence derives from a human donor in good health, serving as a control. This CDR3 reads CASSLAYNEQFFDF.